This is a list of T cell receptor beta chains from one sample in a study of blood T cell repertoires in COVID-19. Libraries were prepared by immunoSEQ multiplex PCR; TCRdb keeps only in-frame clonotypes and omits some of them. The sample shows hundreds of thousands of clones, around 85% of them seen only once. The sequenced sample was PBMCs or T cells enriched from blood (not recorded which). Receptor source: a woman in her thirties or forties who had recovered from COVID-19. CDR3s include the opening cysteine and the closing phenylalanine or tryptophan. Fields, in order: CDR3 protein, CDR3 DNA, clone size, D gene, V gene, J gene. A D gene is named only where the DNA matches it firmly. Part of the rows lack a size; the others show once, few, many or a class for expanded clones.

CDR3aa: CASSLFATLNTEAFF
CDR3nt: TGTGCCAGCAGCTTGTTCGCTACTTTGAACACTGAAGCTTTCTTT
abundance: NA
d_gene: NA
v_gene: TRBV5-4
j_gene: TRBJ1-1

CDR3aa: CASSLREQGPQHF
CDR3nt: TGTGCCAGCAGCTTAAGGGAACAGGGTCCCCAGCATTTT
abundance: NA
d_gene: NA
v_gene: TRBV7-2
j_gene: TRBJ1-5

CDR3aa: CATSSPLAGGRETQYF
CDR3nt: TGTGCCACCAGTTCCCCTCTAGCGGGAGGGCGAGAGACCCAGTACTTC
abundance: NA
d_gene: TRBD2
v_gene: TRBV24-1
j_gene: TRBJ2-5

CDR3aa: CASTLGDYTDTQYF
CDR3nt: TGTGCCAGCACCCTAGGGGACTACACAGATACGCAGTATTTT
abundance: NA
d_gene: TRBD2
v_gene: TRBV9
j_gene: TRBJ2-3

CDR3aa: CASSPGGRENTIYF
CDR3nt: TGTGCCAGCAGCCCAGGGGGACGGGAAAACACCATATATTTT
abundance: NA
d_gene: TRBD1
v_gene: TRBV7-2
j_gene: TRBJ1-3

CDR3aa: CASSPLQAAYNEQFF
CDR3nt: TGTGCCAGCTCACCACTACAGGCCGCGTACAATGAGCAGTTCTTC
abundance: NA
d_gene: NA
v_gene: TRBV18
j_gene: TRBJ2-1

CDR3aa: CASRARPGLALEQYF
CDR3nt: TGTGCCAGCAGGGCGCGGCCGGGACTAGCGTTAGAGCAGTACTTC
abundance: NA
d_gene: TRBD2
v_gene: TRBV2
j_gene: TRBJ2-7

CDR3aa: CASSWTGFNQPQHF
CDR3nt: TGTGCCAGCAGTTGGACAGGATTCAATCAGCCCCAGCATTTT
abundance: NA
d_gene: TRBD1
v_gene: TRBV28
j_gene: TRBJ1-5

CDR3aa: CASSLDHADNEQFF
CDR3nt: TGTGCCAGCAGCTTAGATCACGCAGACAATGAGCAGTTCTTC
abundance: NA
d_gene: NA
v_gene: TRBV11-2
j_gene: TRBJ2-1

CDR3aa: CASSSLGQGGWNEQFF
CDR3nt: TGTGCCAGCAGTTCCCTCGGACAGGGGGGTTGGAATGAGCAGTTCTTC
abundance: few
d_gene: TRBD1
v_gene: TRBV27
j_gene: TRBJ2-1

CDR3aa: CASSYDRDFSYEQYF
CDR3nt: TGTGCCAGCAGCTACGACCGGGACTTCAGCTACGAGCAGTACTTC
abundance: NA
d_gene: NA
v_gene: TRBV7-2
j_gene: TRBJ2-7

CDR3aa: CASSYGSGVTNEKLFF
CDR3nt: TGTGCCAGCAGTTACGGCTCCGGGGTGACTAATGAAAAACTGTTTTTT
abundance: NA
d_gene: NA
v_gene: TRBV6-5
j_gene: TRBJ1-4

CDR3aa: CASSPGTPLNTQYF
CDR3nt: TGTGCCAGCAGCCCAGGAACCCCCCTGAATACGCAGTATTTT
abundance: few
d_gene: NA
v_gene: TRBV5-4
j_gene: TRBJ2-3

CDR3aa: CASSKAGLQETQYF
CDR3nt: TGTGCCAGCAGTAAAGCGGGCCTCCAAGAGACCCAGTACTTC
abundance: NA
d_gene: NA
v_gene: TRBV27
j_gene: TRBJ2-5

CDR3aa: CASSSNRGLGNTIYF
CDR3nt: TGTGCCAGCAGTTCAAACAGGGGGCTTGGAAACACCATATATTTT
abundance: NA
d_gene: TRBD1
v_gene: TRBV7-8
j_gene: TRBJ1-3

CDR3aa: CASSIVAGSNQPQHF
CDR3nt: TGTGCCAGTAGTATAGTTGCAGGGAGCAATCAGCCCCAGCATTTT
abundance: NA
d_gene: NA
v_gene: TRBV19
j_gene: TRBJ1-5

CDR3aa: CASSGRPGRPYNEQFF
CDR3nt: TGTGCCAGCAGCGGCCGCCCGGGGAGGCCCTACAATGAGCAGTTCTTC
abundance: NA
d_gene: NA
v_gene: TRBV9
j_gene: TRBJ2-1

CDR3aa: CASSSDPGLQTDTQYF
CDR3nt: TGTGCCAGCAGCTCCGATCCGGGACTTCAGACTGATACGCAGTATTTT
abundance: NA
d_gene: NA
v_gene: TRBV7-3
j_gene: TRBJ2-3

CDR3aa: CSVSSGRSRYEQYF
CDR3nt: TGCAGCGTTTCGAGCGGGAGGAGTCGGTACGAGCAGTACTTC
abundance: NA
d_gene: TRBD2
v_gene: TRBV29-1
j_gene: TRBJ2-7

CDR3aa: CSARTGDTQYF
CDR3nt: TGCAGTGCCCGAACAGGAGATACGCAGTATTTT
abundance: NA
d_gene: NA
v_gene: TRBV20-1
j_gene: TRBJ2-3

CDR3aa: CAWSVTGYGNTIYF
CDR3nt: TGTGCCTGGAGTGTCACCGGTTACGGAAACACCATATATTTT
abundance: NA
d_gene: NA
v_gene: TRBV30
j_gene: TRBJ1-3

CDR3aa: CAYSPGQGRYEQYF
CDR3nt: TGTGCCTACTCCCCCGGACAGGGAAGGTACGAGCAGTACTTC
abundance: NA
d_gene: TRBD1
v_gene: TRBV30
j_gene: TRBJ2-7

CDR3aa: CASSQPDRANTGELFF
CDR3nt: TGTGCCAGCAGCCAACCCGATAGAGCGAACACCGGGGAGCTGTTTTTT
abundance: once
d_gene: NA
v_gene: TRBV4-2
j_gene: TRBJ2-2

CDR3aa: CASSRQGNQPQHF
CDR3nt: TGTGCCAGCAGCAGACAGGGAAATCAGCCCCAGCATTTT
abundance: NA
d_gene: TRBD1
v_gene: TRBV7-8
j_gene: TRBJ1-5

CDR3aa: CARSTSGSYNEQFF
CDR3nt: TGTGCCCGATCGACTAGCGGGAGCTACAATGAGCAGTTCTTC
abundance: NA
d_gene: TRBD2
v_gene: TRBV2
j_gene: TRBJ2-1

CDR3aa: CASSSRGGDGRNEQFF
CDR3nt: TGTGCCAGCAGTTCCCGTGGCGGTGACGGTCGCAATGAGCAGTTCTTC
abundance: NA
d_gene: NA
v_gene: TRBV28
j_gene: TRBJ2-1

CDR3aa: CASSILLSGAEFF
CDR3nt: TGTGCCAGTAGTATCCTCCTGAGCGGAGCTGAGTTCTTC
abundance: NA
d_gene: NA
v_gene: TRBV19
j_gene: TRBJ2-1

CDR3aa: CASSTGTSGRATYEQYF
CDR3nt: TGTGCCAGCAGCACCGGGACTAGCGGGAGGGCGACTTACGAGCAGTACTTC
abundance: NA
d_gene: TRBD2
v_gene: TRBV5-4
j_gene: TRBJ2-7

CDR3aa: CASGLAGEVEEQYF
CDR3nt: TGTGCCAGTGGGCTAGCGGGAGAAGTTGAAGAGCAGTACTTC
abundance: NA
d_gene: TRBD2
v_gene: TRBV19
j_gene: TRBJ2-7

CDR3aa: CASRRLAGEDTQYF
CDR3nt: TGTGCCAGCAGAAGACTAGCGGGAGAAGATACGCAGTATTTT
abundance: NA
d_gene: TRBD2
v_gene: TRBV2
j_gene: TRBJ2-3

CDR3aa: CASSPGAIDEQFF
CDR3nt: TGTGCCAGCTCACCTGGGGCCATCGACGAGCAGTTCTTC
abundance: once
d_gene: NA
v_gene: TRBV18
j_gene: TRBJ2-1

CDR3aa: CASSLSLSGANVLTF
CDR3nt: TGTGCCAGCAGTCTGAGTCTCTCTGGGGCCAACGTCCTGACTTTC
abundance: NA
d_gene: NA
v_gene: TRBV6-5
j_gene: TRBJ2-6

CDR3aa: CASSLGGRPYEQYF
CDR3nt: TGTGCCAGCTCACTCGGCGGGAGGCCCTACGAGCAGTACTTC
abundance: NA
d_gene: TRBD2
v_gene: TRBV18
j_gene: TRBJ2-7

CDR3aa: CSASLAEYEQYF
CDR3nt: TGCAGTGCTAGTCTAGCGGAGTACGAGCAGTACTTC
abundance: NA
d_gene: TRBD2
v_gene: TRBV20-1
j_gene: TRBJ2-7

CDR3aa: CASSLNRGQGEKLFF
CDR3nt: TGTGCCAGCAGTTTAAACCGCGGACAGGGTGAAAAACTGTTTTTT
abundance: NA
d_gene: TRBD1
v_gene: TRBV28
j_gene: TRBJ1-4

CDR3aa: CASSLLLETQYF
CDR3nt: TGTGCCAGCAGTCTCCTCCTAGAGACCCAGTACTTC
abundance: NA
d_gene: NA
v_gene: TRBV6-5
j_gene: TRBJ2-5

CDR3aa: CASSLSRNSPLHF
CDR3nt: TGTGCCAGCAGCTTATCCAGGAATTCACCCCTCCACTTT
abundance: NA
d_gene: NA
v_gene: TRBV7-3
j_gene: TRBJ1-6

CDR3aa: CASATSGSYEQYF
CDR3nt: TGCGCCAGCGCCACTAGCGGCTCCTACGAGCAGTACTTC
abundance: once
d_gene: TRBD2
v_gene: TRBV5-1
j_gene: TRBJ2-7

CDR3aa: CASSKLSTDNEQFF
CDR3nt: TGTGCCAGCAGTAAGCTAAGCACTGACAATGAGCAGTTCTTC
abundance: NA
d_gene: NA
v_gene: TRBV6-2/TRBV6-3
j_gene: TRBJ2-1

CDR3aa: CASSLVDRGPEAFF
CDR3nt: TGTGCCAGCAGCTTGGTGGATAGGGGCCCTGAAGCTTTCTTT
abundance: NA
d_gene: NA
v_gene: TRBV5-4
j_gene: TRBJ1-1

CDR3aa: CAWRETGGRYGYTF
CDR3nt: TGTGCCTGGAGGGAGACAGGGGGGAGATATGGCTACACCTTC
abundance: NA
d_gene: TRBD1
v_gene: TRBV30
j_gene: TRBJ1-2

CDR3aa: CASSPPTRAGEQYF
CDR3nt: TGTGCCAGCTCACCACCGACCCGCGCGGGGGAGCAGTACTTC
abundance: NA
d_gene: NA
v_gene: TRBV18
j_gene: TRBJ2-7

CDR3aa: CASSDVNRETEAFF
CDR3nt: TGTGCCAGCAGTGACGTCAATAGGGAGACTGAAGCTTTCTTT
abundance: NA
d_gene: NA
v_gene: TRBV6-1
j_gene: TRBJ1-1

CDR3aa: CASSPDSGSFIALHF
CDR3nt: TGTGCCAGCTCACCGGATTCAGGGTCCTTCATAGCCCTCCACTTT
abundance: NA
d_gene: NA
v_gene: TRBV18
j_gene: TRBJ1-6

CDR3aa: CASQDSTYEQYF
CDR3nt: TGTGCCAGTCAAGACAGCACCTACGAGCAGTACTTC
abundance: NA
d_gene: NA
v_gene: TRBV19
j_gene: TRBJ2-7

CDR3aa: CATSRGIADTQYF
CDR3nt: TGTGCCACCAGCCGGGGGATCGCAGATACGCAGTATTTT
abundance: NA
d_gene: NA
v_gene: TRBV24-1
j_gene: TRBJ2-3